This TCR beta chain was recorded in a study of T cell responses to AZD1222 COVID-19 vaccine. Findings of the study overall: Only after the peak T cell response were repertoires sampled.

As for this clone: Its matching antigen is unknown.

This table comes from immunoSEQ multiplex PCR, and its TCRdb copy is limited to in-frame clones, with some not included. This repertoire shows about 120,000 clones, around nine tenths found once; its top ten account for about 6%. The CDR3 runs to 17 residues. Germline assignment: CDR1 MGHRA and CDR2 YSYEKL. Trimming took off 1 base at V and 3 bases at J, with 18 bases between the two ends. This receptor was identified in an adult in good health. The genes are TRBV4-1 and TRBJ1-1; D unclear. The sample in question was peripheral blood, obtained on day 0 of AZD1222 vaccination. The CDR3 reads CASSQVRGPTSDTEAFF. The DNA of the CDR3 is TGCGCCAGCAGCCAAGTACGAGGGCCGACGTCTGACACTGAAGCTTTCTTT.